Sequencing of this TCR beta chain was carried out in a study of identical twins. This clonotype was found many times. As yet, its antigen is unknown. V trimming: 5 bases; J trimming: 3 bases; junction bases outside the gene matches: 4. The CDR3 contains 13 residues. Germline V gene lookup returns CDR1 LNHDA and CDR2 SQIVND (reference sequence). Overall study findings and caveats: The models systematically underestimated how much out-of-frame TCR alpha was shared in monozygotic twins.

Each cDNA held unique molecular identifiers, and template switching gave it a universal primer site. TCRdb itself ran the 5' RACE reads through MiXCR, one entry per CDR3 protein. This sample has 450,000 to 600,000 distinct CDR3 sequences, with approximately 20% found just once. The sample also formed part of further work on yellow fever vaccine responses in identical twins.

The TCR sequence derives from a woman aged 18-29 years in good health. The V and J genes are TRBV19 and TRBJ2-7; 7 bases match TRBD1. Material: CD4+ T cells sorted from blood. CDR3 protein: CASSSRQGYEQYF. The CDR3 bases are TGTGCCAGTAGTTCCCGACAGGGCTACGAGCAGTACTTC.